This T cell receptor (beta chain) was captured by sequencing in a study of T cell responses to AZD1222 COVID-19 vaccine. This CDR3 spans 14 amino acids. CDR1 and CDR2 from the germline V gene are MNHEY and SVGAGI. V lost 8 bases to trimming and J lost 2 bases, with 13 bases between them. Study outcomes and limitations: Sampling captured repertoires only after the peak T cell response.

Clones were read by immunoSEQ multiplex PCR, and TCRdb kept only the in-frame ones, dropping some. The sample contains about 110,000 clones, approximately 87% of which appear only once. On this clone itself: Its antigen is unidentified.

The chain combines TRBV6-5 with TRBJ2-1; perhaps TRBD1 as D (6 bases). The sequence derives from an adult in good health. The starting material was peripheral blood, obtained on day 0 of AZD1222 vaccination. The CDR3: CASSGHHTYNEQFF. CDR3 coding DNA: TGTGCCAGCTCGGGACACCATACCTACAATGAGCAGTTCTTC.